Below are 29 T cell receptor beta chains sequenced from a single sample in a study of blood T cells in healthy people across ages. It was with a sample-barcoded 5' primer and a J-beta primer mix that a second PCR of roughly 6 to 12 cycles was run. TCRdb called the 5' RACE reads again in MiXCR, with one record for every CDR3 protein. The table includes around 1,600,000 distinct CDR3 sequences, approximately 42% detected once. The sequenced material came from blood. These receptor sequences come from a woman under 30 in good health.

The table lists this clonotype with a few counts. The CDR3 region has the DNA TGTGCCAGCGGAAGGGGGGCAGGTGAAGCTTTCTTT. Amino acid sequence: CASGRGAGEAFF. The genes are TRBV6-2 or TRBV6-3 and TRBJ1-1; a weak D match, TRBD1 (6 bases). This CDR3 has 12 residues. Germline values: CDR1 MNHEY, CDR2 SVGEGT. V lost 8 bases and J lost 7, with 14 bases in between.

The rearrangement links TRBV29-1 to TRBJ2-1; TRBD2 aligns across 15 bases. Looked up from germline, CDR1 is SQVTM and CDR2 is ANQGSEA. The CDR3 has 15 residues. The V and J ends lost 4 bases and 6 bases, in that order; junction bases with no gene match: 4. CDR3 region: CSVAGLAGGGNEQFF. The CDR3, as DNA: TGCAGCGTTGCCGGACTAGCGGGAGGGGGCAATGAGCAGTTCTTC.

This chain connects TRBV6-5 to TRBJ1-2; the match to TRBD1 covers 7 bases. The ends lost 6 bases at V and 7 bases at J; junction bases unmatched: 5. CDR1 MNHEY and CDR2 SVGAGI come from the germline V gene. The CDR3 runs 12 residues. The CDR3 sequence: CASRKGQRGYTF. For the CDR3, the DNA is TGTGCCAGCAGGAAGGGACAGCGTGGCTACACCTTC.

The chain combines TRBV4-3 with TRBJ2-6; D gene uncertain. CDR1 LGHNA and CDR2 YSLEER come from the germline V gene. The CDR3 length is 16 residues. V was trimmed by 0 bases and J by 0 bases, leaving 6 bases between them. CDR3 nucleotides: TGCGCCAGCAGCCAAGAACTTTACTCTGGGGCCAACGTCCTGACTTTC. As protein: CASSQELYSGANVLTF.

This clonotype turned up a few times. J is TRBJ2-1 and V is TRBV20-1; TRBD1 agrees at 7 bases. Germline V gives CDR1 DFQATT, CDR2 SNEGSKA (reference sequence). The CDR3 extends over 16 amino acids. Trimming cost V 4 bases and J 4 bases; bases outside gene matches: 13. CDR3 loop: CSANGPSRGKYNEQFF. As DNA, the CDR3 is TGCAGTGCTAACGGCCCCAGCAGGGGGAAATACAATGAGCAGTTCTTC.

A few counts support this clonotype. The chain has TRBV4-2 and TRBJ2-7; a possible D gene is TRBD1 (6 bases). There are 15 residues in the CDR3. Germline CDR1 and CDR2: LGHNA and YNFKEQ. Between the trimmed V and J ends, which lost 0 bases and 1 base, there was a span of 10 bases. The DNA of the CDR3 is TGTGCCAGCAGCCAAGAGCAGGGGATATCCTACGAGCAGTACTTC. Residues: CASSQEQGISYEQYF.

This clonotype was counted between two and nine times. V and J are TRBV4-3 and TRBJ2-3, with D perhaps matching TRBD2 (6 bases). The CDR3 runs to 16 residues. CDR1 is LGHNA and CDR2 is YSLEER in the germline V gene. Trimming removed 5 bases at V and 0 bases at J, with 15 bases between. The CDR3 loop is CASSGPSGDSTDTQYF. CDR3 bases: TGCGCCAGCAGCGGCCCCTCGGGGGATAGCACAGATACGCAGTATTTT.

This clonotype was seen more than once but under ten times. The rearrangement uses TRBV7-8 and TRBJ1-6; 9 nucleotides align to TRBD1. The CDR3 is 16 amino acids. The germline CDR1 and CDR2 sequences are SGHVS and FQNEAQ. Losses at the gene ends were 5 bases for V and 5 bases for J; bases not matched to a gene: 7. The CDR3 DNA sequence: TGTGCCAGCAGCAGATACCGGGACAGGGATAATTCACCCCTCCACTTT. It encodes CASSRYRDRDNSPLHF.

The chain is built from TRBV4-1 and TRBJ2-4, with 10 bases fitting TRBD1. TRBJ2-7 matches the DNA end more closely, so the J call is doubtful. The CDR3 covers 17 residues. The V gene's germline CDR1 is MGHRA and CDR2 YSYEKL. The CDR3 DNA sequence: TGCGCCAGCAGCCAAGATGCTTCCGGGACAGGGGAATACGAGCAGTACTTC. It yields the protein CASSQDASGTGEYEQYF.

This chain uses TRBV4-3 with TRBJ2-7, with 14 bases aligning to TRBD2. This CDR3 is 15 amino acids long. V gave up 4 bases and J gave up 4 bases; unmatched junction bases: 3. Germline lookup yields CDR1 LGHNA and CDR2 YSLEER. The CDR3 sequence is CASSLRTSGGYEQYF. CDR3 DNA sequence: TGCGCCAGCAGCCTGCGGACTAGCGGGGGGTACGAGCAGTACTTC.

The rearrangement joins TRBV28 to TRBJ2-1; 13 bases line up with TRBD2. The V gene end was trimmed by 5 bases and the J gene end by 3 bases; junction bases not matched to a gene: 4. The CDR3 contains 16 residues. The germline gives CDR1 MDHEN, CDR2 SYDVKM. The CDR3 sequence: CASSNGTSGVYNEQFF. Written as DNA, the CDR3 is TGTGCCAGCAGTAACGGGACTAGCGGGGTCTACAATGAGCAGTTCTTC.

The sample holds a few counts of this clonotype. The CDR3 sequence is CASRYPFGGSGNIQYF. For the CDR3, the DNA is TGTGCCAGCAGATACCCCTTTGGCGGGAGTGGGAACATTCAGTACTTC. V gene TRBV11-2 combines with J gene TRBJ2-4; 7 nucleotides align to TRBD2. The CDR3 contains 16 residues. J lost 7 bases, V lost 6 bases, and 15 bases had no gene match. The germline gives CDR1 SGHAT, CDR2 FQNNGV.

The gene calls are TRBV29-1 and TRBJ2-7, with a possible D match to TRBD2 (5 bases). Trimming cost V 4 bases and J 4 bases, with 11 bases left between them. CDR3 length equals 12 residues. CDR1 and CDR2 (germline): SQVTM, ANQGSEA. CDR3 coding DNA: TGCAGCGTTGTCGGCGGGCTTTACGAGCAGTACTTC. It yields the protein CSVVGGLYEQYF.

The V and J genes are TRBV20-1 and TRBJ2-1; 9 nucleotides agree with TRBD2. The CDR3 extends over 16 amino acids. The V gene's germline CDR1 is DFQATT and CDR2 SNEGSKA (reference sequence). With 4 bases clipped from V and 2 bases from J, the junction kept 9 bases outside the gene matches. The CDR3 spells CSAISGLAGTYNEQFF. The CDR3 bases are TGCAGTGCTATCAGTGGGCTAGCGGGGACCTACAATGAGCAGTTCTTC.

The chain recombines TRBV12-3 or TRBV12-4 with TRBJ2-5, with D possibly being TRBD1 (5 bases). The J call may be incorrect, as the DNA end agrees better with TRBJ2-4. The CDR3 has 15 residues. The CDR3 loop is CASSLARRRGNIQYF. The DNA for the CDR3 is TGTGCCAGCAGTTTAGCGCGTAGAAGGGGAAACATTCAGTACTTC.

Only a few counts were recorded for this clonotype. The chain uses TRBV28 and TRBJ2-4, with 9 positions matching TRBD2. Near its end, the DNA agrees better with TRBJ2-7, so the J call may be wrong. Looked up from germline, CDR1 is MDHEN and CDR2 is SYDVKM. The CDR3 is 17 residues long. The CDR3 region has the DNA TGTGCCAGCAGTTTATCACTTAGCGGGAGAACGAACTACGAGCAGTACTTC. This translates into CASSLSLSGRTNYEQYF.

This chain joins TRBV28 and TRBJ2-1; D call uncertain. The CDR3 sequence is 14 residues long. Trimming shortened V by 6 bases and J by 0 bases, and 9 bases separated the two germline ends. Germline loops: CDR1 MDHEN, CDR2 SYDVKM. CDR3 sequence (DNA): TGTGCCAGCAGGGACGACGGCTCCTACAATGAGCAGTTCTTC. Amino acids: CASRDDGSYNEQFF.

This clonotype was counted a few times. The rearrangement links TRBV20-1 to TRBJ2-3; D is perhaps TRBD2 (6 bases). Trimming shortened V by 0 bases and J by 1 base, and 11 bases separated the two germline ends. Per the germline V gene, CDR1 is DFQATT and CDR2 is SNEGSKA (reference sequence). The CDR3 extends over 15 amino acids. The CDR3 coding sequence is TGCAGTGCTAGAGATCCGGGGGAGCGCACAGATACGCAGTATTTT. Residues: CSARDPGERTDTQYF.

A remark on this clonotype: One end of the junction does not line up with germline, which may come from a read error. The chain employs TRBV4-1 and TRBJ1-5; possible D gene TRBD1, 6 bases. CDR3 length: 17 amino acids. Per the germline V gene, CDR1 is MGHRA and CDR2 is YSYEKL. CDR3 region: CASSQDPRTASDQPQHF. The DNA for the CDR3 is TGCGCCAGCAGCCAAGATCCTAGGACAGCTAGCGATCAGCCCCAGCATTTT.

The chain employs TRBV18 and TRBJ2-2; perhaps TRBD2 as D (7 bases). The CDR3 extends over 15 amino acids. Trimming removed 5 bases from V and 0 bases from J, with 10 bases in between. CDR1 and CDR2 (germline): KGHSH, LQKENI. CDR3 nucleotide sequence: TGTGCCAGCTCAACAGGGAGGGCGAACACCGGGGAGCTGTTTTTT. Translation gives CASSTGRANTGELFF.

This clonotype has more than one count but fewer than ten. This chain uses TRBV6-6 with TRBJ2-1; D ambiguous. Germline V lookup: CDR1 MNHNY, CDR2 SVGAGI (reference sequence). This CDR3 is 16 amino acids long. Trimming stripped 6 bases from V and 5 bases from J, with 20 bases between. The CDR3 nucleotides read TGTGCCAGCAGCCGGACGGACGCTGGACGGAACAATGAGCAGTTCTTC. Protein sequence: CASSRTDAGRNNEQFF.

The chain uses TRBV7-2 and TRBJ1-2; TRBD1 agrees at 9 bases. V lost 5 bases, J lost 10 bases, and 11 bases stayed unmatched. The CDR3 is 14 amino acids. Germline assignment: CDR1 SGHTA and CDR2 FQGNSA. CDR3 coding DNA: TGTGCCAGCAGCACAAGACAGGGGGGACAGGCCTACACCTTC. Translating it yields CASSTRQGGQAYTF.

This clonotype appeared a few times. This chain uses TRBV6-2 or TRBV6-3 with TRBJ2-1; D may be TRBD1 (5 bases). Germline V lookup: CDR1 MNHEY, CDR2 SVGEGT. The CDR3 extends over 13 amino acids. With 2 bases removed from V and 7 bases from J, the gap between germline ends came to 9 bases. The CDR3 here is CASSYVRVNEQFF. As DNA, the CDR3 is TGTGCCAGCAGTTACGTCAGGGTGAATGAGCAGTTCTTC.

A few counts support this clonotype. A much larger clone sits a single nucleotide away, making a read error possible. The chain has TRBV5-5 and TRBJ1-2; TRBD1 is a possible D gene (6 bases). In germline, CDR1 is SGHKS, CDR2 YYEKEE (reference sequence). The V and J ends lost 4 bases and 1 base respectively, with 8 bases between them. The CDR3 length is 13 residues. The CDR3 DNA follows: TGTGCCAGCAGCCGGGACAATAACTATGGCTACACCTTC. Amino acid sequence: CASSRDNNYGYTF.

As to this clonotype: The germline gene is not matched at one end of the junction; a read error may be the cause. V is TRBV7-2 and J is TRBJ2-3; 9 bases match TRBD2. In germline, CDR1 is SGHTA, CDR2 FQGNSA. The CDR3 contains 14 residues. The chain's CDR3 is CAGSLAGGTDTQYF. CDR3 in DNA: TGTGCCGGCAGCTTAGCGGGGGGCACAGATACGCAGTATTTT.

Ten or more counts support this clonotype. The rearrangement uses TRBV27 and TRBJ1-2; TRBD1 aligns across 11 bases. The trim removed 2 bases at V and 2 bases at J, leaving 1 base unmatched. This CDR3 is 15 amino acids long. CDR1 MNHEY and CDR2 SMNVEV come from the germline V gene (reference sequence). CDR3 in amino acids: CASSLRTGGNYGYTF. CDR3 nucleotide sequence: TGTGCCAGCAGTTTAAGGACAGGGGGCAACTATGGCTACACCTTC.

This clonotype was seen only a few times. The rearrangement joins TRBV10-3 to TRBJ2-5, with D unresolved. Germline V gene sequence: CDR1 ENHRY, CDR2 SYGVKD. V shed 1 base and J shed 11 bases, with 11 bases lying between them. The CDR3 covers 12 residues. CDR3: CAISEYNNEQYF. The CDR3 DNA sequence: TGTGCCATCAGTGAGTATAACAATGAGCAGTACTTC.

This chain links TRBV19 with TRBJ1-5; D might be TRBD1 (5 bases). Trimming removed 4 bases from V and 0 bases from J, with 19 bases in between. Germline assignment: CDR1 LNHDA and CDR2 SQIVND (reference sequence). This CDR3 has 18 residues. CDR3: CASSTRQTTHLSNQPQHF. The CDR3 DNA is TGTGCCAGTAGTACCAGACAGACGACACACCTTAGCAATCAGCCCCAGCATTTT.

The genes are TRBV7-2 and TRBJ2-3; D not resolved. Germline CDR1 is SGHTA and CDR2 is FQGNSA. The V gene lost 6 bases and the J gene lost 3 bases, with 22 bases spanning the gap. The CDR3 is 17 residues long. The CDR3 nucleotides are TGTGCCAGCAGGTGGGGAATCGTCGACGTGGGAACAGATACGCAGTATTTT. Translating gives CASRWGIVDVGTDTQYF.